These 27 T cell receptor beta chains came from one sample sequenced in a study of T cells after yellow fever vaccination (dated by TCRdb to between 2018 and 2020). The method behind the library was 5' RACE. TCRdb shows the sequencer as Illumina NovaSeq 6000. TCRdb handled the public reads itself, with Q25 trimming in fastp and clone calling in MiXCR, and kept productive beta chains. CDR3 protein duplicates are merged, each entry listing the most common genes and DNA. This sample has 150,000 to 200,000 distinct CDR3 sequences in its table, and 9.3% of those were observed once. The ten biggest clones cover about a third of the sample. Read against the paper, the sample's treatment or condition label means: live attenuated yellow fever vaccine strain. The source material was CD8+ T cells sorted from PBMCs, sampled 45 days after the yellow fever booster vaccination. The receptor set was obtained from a man between 18 and 35 years old who received the YFV17D yellow fever vaccine.

This clonotype showed up many times. The chain carries TRBV9 and TRBJ2-1; 9 bases match TRBD1. The CDR3 extends over 14 amino acids. Germline V gene sequence: CDR1 SGDLS, CDR2 YYNGEE. V lost 6 bases to trimming and J lost 6 bases; unmatched junction nucleotides: 7. The CDR3: CASTTGGATNEQFF. As DNA, the CDR3 is TGTGCCAGCACGACAGGGGGGGCTACCAATGAGCAGTTCTTC. Using reference TRBV9 and TRBJ2-1 for the parts outside the CDR3, the full variable domain is DSGVTQTPKHLITATGQRVTLRCSPRSGDLSVYWYQQSLDQGLQFLIQYYNGEERAKGNILERFSAQQFPDLHSELNLSSLELGDSALYFCASTTGGATNEQFFGPGTRLTVL.

This clonotype was counted a few times. The chain is built from TRBV7-2 and TRBJ1-4, with D unresolved. The CDR3 runs to 12 residues. Looked up from germline, CDR1 is SGHTA and CDR2 is FQGNSA. V shed 6 bases and J shed 7 bases, with 9 bases lying between them. The CDR3 loop reads CASSPPGEKLFF. In DNA, the CDR3 is TGTGCCAGCAGTCCGCCCGGTGAAAAACTGTTTTTT. The whole variable domain, filled in from reference TRBV7-2 and TRBJ1-4, reads GAGVSQSPSNKVTEKGKDVELRCDPISGHTALYWYRQSLGQGLEFLIYFQGNSAPDKSGLPSDRFSAERTGGSVSTLTIQRTQQEDSAVYLCASSPPGEKLFFGSGTQLSVL.

A few counts support this clonotype. This chain links TRBV20-1 with TRBJ2-5, with 7 bases lining up with TRBD1. Germline trimming cut 3 bases from V and 0 bases from J; bases unmatched to any gene: 13. Per the germline V gene, CDR1 is DFQATT and CDR2 is SNEGSKA (reference sequence). The CDR3 spans 17 residues. CDR3 sequence reads: CSASLPGDRNNQETQYF. CDR3 DNA: TGCAGTGCTAGTCTTCCCGGGGACAGAAATAACCAAGAGACCCAGTACTTC.

Only a few counts were recorded for this clonotype. The chain is built from TRBV15 and TRBJ1-5; tentatively, D is TRBD1 (6 bases). The CDR3 runs 15 residues. The V gene's germline CDR1 is LNHNV and CDR2 YYDKDF (reference sequence). With 0 bases removed from V and 0 bases from J, the gap between germline ends came to 6 bases. The CDR3 bases are TGTGCCACCAGCAGAGACAGGGGTAGCAATCAGCCCCAGCATTTT. Protein product: CATSRDRGSNQPQHF.

This clonotype turned up a few times. V gene TRBV19 combines with J gene TRBJ1-1, with TRBD1 matching over 7 bases. CDR1 is LNHDA and CDR2 is SQIVND in the germline V gene (reference sequence). V trimming: 8 bases; J trimming: 6 bases; junction bases outside the gene matches: 18. The CDR3 totals 16 residues. CDR3 region: CASHNTQGGALAEAFF. Written as DNA, the CDR3 is TGTGCCAGTCACAACACCCAGGGGGGGGCGCTGGCTGAAGCTTTCTTT.

This chain links TRBV4-1 with TRBJ2-5, with D possibly matching TRBD2 (5 bases). Deletions cut 0 bases from V and 6 bases from J, with 17 bases between. The CDR3 totals 16 residues. Germline lookup yields CDR1 MGHRA and CDR2 YSYEKL. The chain's CDR3 is CASSQDGLPGTKTQYF. As DNA, the CDR3 is TGCGCCAGCAGCCAAGACGGGTTGCCGGGAACAAAGACCCAGTACTTC.

The chain recombines TRBV4-2 with TRBJ2-2; 8 bases match TRBD2. From germline, CDR1 is LGHNA and CDR2 YNFKEQ. V gave up 1 base and J gave up 5 bases; unmatched junction bases: 3. The CDR3 runs 15 residues. This CDR3 is CASSQGSGETGELFF. The CDR3 DNA reads TGTGCCAGCAGCCAAGGTAGCGGGGAAACCGGGGAGCTGTTTTTT.

This clonotype showed up many times. The rearrangement links TRBV12-3 or TRBV12-4 to TRBJ2-5, with TRBD1 matching 8 bases. The junction had 5 bases not matched to a gene; V was cut back by 3 bases and J by 5 bases. The CDR3 spans 14 residues. The CDR3 DNA is TGTGCCAGCAGTTTCGCAGGGGGCATGGAGACCCAGTACTTC. This translates into CASSFAGGMETQYF.

The rearrangement uses TRBV6-5 and TRBJ2-3, with TRBD2 identical over 8 bases. J gave up 1 base and V 7 bases, and 13 bases lay outside the gene matches. This CDR3 region has 17 residues. Germline V gives CDR1 MNHEY, CDR2 SVGAGI. The CDR3 loop reads CASTLLGGEEGTDTQYF. CDR3 nucleotide sequence: TGTGCCAGCACGCTCCTCGGGGGGGAAGAGGGCACAGATACGCAGTATTTT.

The V and J genes are TRBV25-1 and TRBJ1-1, with D uncertain. Trimming removed 1 base from V and 8 bases from J, with 14 bases in between. The CDR3 runs to 14 residues. The V gene's germline CDR1 is MGHDK and CDR2 SYGVNS. The CDR3, as DNA: TGTGCCAGCAGTGAATTTGGAGAAGGGAGCGAAGCTTTCTTT. Amino acids: CASSEFGEGSEAFF.

At least ten counts were recorded for this clonotype. The V and J genes are TRBV5-1 and TRBJ2-1; the D gene is possibly TRBD2 (6 bases). V was clipped by 0 bases and J by 6 bases, with 13 bases between them. The CDR3 extends over 15 amino acids. Germline loops: CDR1 SGHRS, CDR2 YFSETQ. CDR3: CASSLAGSPTNEQFF. CDR3 bases: TGCGCCAGCAGCTTGGCCGGGAGCCCCACCAATGAGCAGTTCTTC.

This clonotype has ten or more counts. This chain connects TRBV27 to TRBJ1-2; D is possibly TRBD1 (5 bases). The ends were cut back, 2 bases at V and 8 bases at J, with 18 bases in the middle. This CDR3 region has 15 residues. From germline, CDR1 is MNHEY and CDR2 SMNVEV (reference sequence). The CDR3 sequence: CASSLQARGPEGYTF. CDR3 DNA sequence: TGTGCCAGCAGTTTACAAGCGCGGGGCCCGGAGGGCTACACCTTC.

The chain joins TRBV4-2 to TRBJ2-5, with 8 positions matching TRBD2. CDR1 LGHNA and CDR2 YNFKEQ come from the germline V gene. V shed 1 base and J 2 bases; nucleotides not matched to a gene: 12. There are 18 residues in the CDR3. CDR3 protein: CASSQAPGERGLQETQYF. CDR3 nucleotides: TGTGCCAGCAGCCAAGCTCCCGGGGAGCGGGGGCTTCAAGAGACCCAGTACTTC.

This clonotype was counted ten times or more. This sequence joins TRBV15 and TRBJ2-5, with 9 bases that match TRBD1. The J segment lost 2 bases and the V segment lost 7 bases, leaving 5 bases of the junction unmatched. CDR1 and CDR2 (germline): LNHNV, YYDKDF (reference sequence). CDR3 length equals 14 residues. The CDR3: CATTTGGLQETQYF. The CDR3 DNA sequence: TGTGCCACCACCACAGGGGGCCTACAAGAGACCCAGTACTTC.

The rearrangement joins TRBV6-6 to TRBJ2-1, with unresolved D. The CDR3 totals 12 residues. V lost 0 bases, J lost 5 bases, and 2 bases lay in between. Germline V gene lookup returns CDR1 MNHNY and CDR2 SVGAGI (reference sequence). The CDR3 loop reads CASSYSNNEQFF. In nucleotides, the CDR3 is TGTGCCAGCAGTTACTCGAACAATGAGCAGTTCTTC.

This clonotype turned up a few times. This rearrangement joins TRBV28 to TRBJ2-5; D remains ambiguous. Germline CDR1 reads MDHEN; CDR2 reads SYDVKM. The CDR3 is made up of 14 amino acids. V was cut by 4 bases and J by 0 bases, with 9 bases left in between. In DNA, the CDR3 is TGTGCCAGCAGTTCCCGGGCGGACCAAGAGACCCAGTACTTC. Encoded protein: CASSSRADQETQYF.

In this sample, this clonotype turned up a few times. The rearrangement links TRBV6-5 to TRBJ2-1; possibly TRBD1 for D (6 bases). The CDR3 has 13 residues. The V gene's germline CDR1 is MNHEY and CDR2 SVGAGI. Trimming left V 2 bases short and J 6 bases short, with 8 bases between. The CDR3 coding sequence is TGTGCCAGCAGTTACGGGACATCCAATGAGCAGTTCTTC. As protein: CASSYGTSNEQFF.

The chain is built from TRBV4-3 and TRBJ1-3; D gene ambiguous. The germline V and J ends were trimmed by 0 bases and 7 bases, with 13 bases remaining between them. This CDR3 is 15 amino acids long. Germline V CDR1 and CDR2: LGHNA, YSLEER. The CDR3, as DNA: TGCGCCAGCAGCCAAGATCCCATCTCCCGGAACACCATATATTTT. Its protein is CASSQDPISRNTIYF.

The V gene is TRBV6-6, the J gene TRBJ2-3, with D perhaps matching TRBD1 or TRBD2 (6 bases each). V shed 5 bases and J shed 15 bases, with 18 bases lying between them. The CDR3 covers 12 residues. Germline lookup yields CDR1 MNHNY and CDR2 SVGAGI (reference sequence). CDR3: CASSTTLGGGYF. The CDR3 DNA reads as TGTGCCAGCAGTACGACTCTGGGGGGCGGTTATTTT.

This clonotype has just a few counts. The chain is built from TRBV10-3 and TRBJ2-5; no definite D call. The V and J ends lost 4 bases and 1 base respectively, with 13 bases between them. The CDR3 length is 15 residues. Germline assignment: CDR1 ENHRY and CDR2 SYGVKD. This chain's CDR3 is CAISARSVVQETQYF. DNA for the CDR3: TGTGCCATCAGTGCTAGGTCGGTAGTCCAAGAGACCCAGTACTTC.

This clonotype was seen a handful of times. The chain joins TRBV6-2 or TRBV6-3 to TRBJ1-5, with TRBD1 as a possible D gene (6 bases). In germline, CDR1 is MNHEY, CDR2 SVGEGT. The CDR3 consists of 13 residues. V lost 5 bases to trimming and J lost 6 bases, with 11 bases between them. CDR3 loop: CASSLQGSQPQHF. For the CDR3, the DNA is TGTGCCAGCAGTCTACAGGGTAGTCAGCCCCAGCATTTT.

This clonotype was detected ten times or more. V gene TRBV6-1 combines with J gene TRBJ2-1; D not resolved. The germline CDR1 and CDR2 sequences are MNHNS and SASEGT. V shed 0 bases and J shed 6 bases, with 6 bases lying between them. There are 13 residues in the CDR3. CDR3 in amino acids: CASSEAELNEQFF. CDR3 bases: TGTGCCAGCAGTGAAGCCGAACTCAATGAGCAGTTCTTC.

The sample holds a few counts of this clonotype. J is TRBJ1-1 and V is TRBV7-2; 9 bases map to TRBD1. CDR3 size: 16 residues. The ends lost 2 bases at V and 5 bases at J; junction bases unmatched: 9. Germline V gene sequence: CDR1 SGHTA, CDR2 FQGNSA. The DNA of the CDR3 is TGTGCCAGCAGCTTACCCCTCGGACAGGGGATGACTGAAGCTTTCTTT. It is translated as CASSLPLGQGMTEAFF.

This clonotype has more than one count but fewer than ten. This chain connects TRBV6-2 or TRBV6-3 to TRBJ2-5; 7 positions agree with TRBD2. The CDR3 is made up of 10 amino acids. Germline V gene lookup returns CDR1 MNHEY and CDR2 SVGEGT. With V trimmed by 2 bases and J by 12 bases, 0 bases remained unmatched. CDR3 residues: CASSYGGEYF. The CDR3 DNA reads TGTGCCAGCAGTTACGGGGGGGAGTACTTC.

The chain links TRBV12-3 or TRBV12-4 to TRBJ2-2; tentatively, D is TRBD2 (5 bases). CDR3 size: 14 residues. V was clipped by 5 bases and J by 3 bases, with 10 bases between them. CDR3 coding DNA: TGTGCCAGCAGTGGAGGACTTTACACCGGGGAGCTGTTTTTT. Protein: CASSGGLYTGELFF.

The chain has TRBV4-1 and TRBJ1-2; tentatively, D is TRBD1 (5 bases). Per the germline V gene, CDR1 is MGHRA and CDR2 is YSYEKL. V was cut by 1 base and J by 6 bases, with 15 bases left in between. The CDR3 covers 15 residues. In DNA, the CDR3 is TGCGCCAGCAGCCAAGGTCACTCAGGGCGGGATGGCTACACCTTC. It is translated as CASSQGHSGRDGYTF.

The V and J genes are TRBV5-4 and TRBJ2-3, with D maybe TRBD2 (5 bases). Deletions cut 7 bases from V and 2 bases from J, with 20 bases between. This CDR3 comprises 16 residues. Germline V gene lookup returns CDR1 SGHNT and CDR2 YYREEE (reference sequence). The CDR3 sequence: CASSGETYTFTDTQYF. The CDR3 DNA reads TGTGCCAGCTCCGGGGAGACTTATACTTTCACAGATACGCAGTATTTT.